This T cell receptor beta chain was recovered during a study of Tregs in tolerant kidney transplant recipients. The CDR3 contains 18 residues. In germline, CDR1 is SGHTS, CDR2 YDEGEE. The ends lost 4 bases at V and 0 bases at J; junction bases unmatched: 9. TCRdb's table, derived via immunoSEQ multiplex PCR, lists solely in-frame clones and lacks some. The table has about 94,000 clones, under 95% seen once. Sequencing was performed on CD4+ T cells from blood, taken before the transplant. The TCR was taken from a human donor who received a combined kidney and bone marrow transplant. The chain employs TRBV5-8 and TRBJ2-4, with 11 bases aligning to TRBD2. The DNA of the CDR3 is TGTGCCAGCAGCCCAGCTGGACTAGCGGGTTTAGCCAAAAACATTCAGTACTTC. Translation gives CASSPAGLAGLAKNIQYF.